These 27 T cell receptor beta chains share one sample of origin, sequenced in a study of T cell repertoires in cytomegalovirus infection. No antigen has been identified for these receptors. TCRdb redid the calling of the reads with MiXCR, one entry per CDR3 protein. The table has fewer than 1,000,000 distinct CDR3 sequences, less than 35% seen once. The material sequenced was cultured CD8+ T cells from PBMCs, taken from culture after CMV antigen stimulation. These TCRs come from a human donor in good health (CMV status not recorded). Some clones in this sample may be carry-over from other donors' samples.

This clonotype has just a few counts. The rearrangement uses TRBV13 and TRBJ1-5; the D is unclear. CDR1 and CDR2 (germline): PRHDT, FYEKMQ (reference sequence). Deletions cut 0 bases from V and 11 bases from J, with 14 bases between. This CDR3 is built from 14 residues. The CDR3 reads CASSLGGGLETQHF. The DNA for the CDR3 is TGTGCCAGCAGCTTAGGAGGTGGTTTAGAGACCCAGCATTTT.

The table lists this clonotype with many counts. V is TRBV7-6 and J is TRBJ2-7; D call uncertain. The ends were cut back, 4 bases at V and 0 bases at J, with 13 bases in the middle. The CDR3 runs to 15 residues. The germline gives CDR1 SGHVS, CDR2 FNYEAQ. The CDR3 loop reads CASSSGGLVSYEQYF. As DNA, the CDR3 is TGTGCCAGCAGCTCCGGCGGCCTGGTCTCCTACGAGCAGTACTTC. Filled out from reference TRBV7-6 and TRBJ2-7, the complete variable domain reads GAGVSQSPRYKVTKRGQDVALRCDPISGHVSLYWYRQALGQGPEFLTYFNYEAQQDKSGLPNDRFSAERPEGSISTLTIQRTEQRDSAMYRCASSSGGLVSYEQYFGPGTRLTVT.

The genes are TRBV7-6 and TRBJ1-4; no clear D. Germline values: CDR1 SGHVS, CDR2 FNYEAQ. The CDR3 is 13 residues long. V was pared by 11 bases and J by 9 bases, with 19 bases between. CDR3 sequence (DNA): TGTGCCTGCTCGGACGGCAATATGAAAAAACTGTTTTTT. As protein: CACSDGNMKKLFF.

This clonotype has a handful of counts. The J gene is TRBJ2-2, the V gene TRBV6-1, with 12 bases that match TRBD1. V lost 0 bases to trimming and J lost 7 bases; unmatched junction nucleotides: 3. Germline CDR1 and CDR2: MNHNS and SASEGT. CDR3 length: 16 amino acids. CDR3 coding DNA: TGTGCCAGCAGTGAAGCCCGGGACAGGGGGCTCGGGGAGCTGTTTTTT. It codes for CASSEARDRGLGELFF.

The rearrangement joins TRBV19 to TRBJ1-2; perhaps TRBD1 as D (6 bases). Germline V gene lookup returns CDR1 LNHDA and CDR2 SQIVND (reference sequence). V shed 9 bases and J shed 2 bases, with 13 bases lying between them. The CDR3 runs 13 residues. The CDR3: CASSIQGNYGYTF. CDR3 DNA: TGTGCCAGCAGCATCCAGGGGAACTATGGCTACACCTTC.

The chain recombines TRBV27 with TRBJ1-2; no reliable D call. The CDR3 runs to 13 residues. Trimming took off 7 bases at V and 2 bases at J, with 11 bases between the two ends. Germline V gene lookup returns CDR1 MNHEY and CDR2 SMNVEV (reference sequence). The CDR3 reads CASKDGMNYGYTF. CDR3 nucleotide sequence: TGTGCCAGCAAGGACGGAATGAACTATGGCTACACCTTC.

Many counts were recorded for this clonotype. The rearrangement links TRBV7-2 to TRBJ2-3; TRBD2 is a possible D gene (5 bases). V lost 8 bases and J lost 5, with 17 bases in between. The CDR3 length is 14 residues. Germline CDR1 is SGHTA and CDR2 is FQGNSA. The CDR3 DNA sequence: TGTGCCAGCCGGAGCAACGGGGTAAGAGATACGCAGTATTTT. Protein sequence: CASRSNGVRDTQYF. Using reference TRBV7-2 and TRBJ2-3 for the parts outside the CDR3, the full variable domain is GAGVSQSPSNKVTEKGKDVELRCDPISGHTALYWYRQSLGQGLEFLIYFQGNSAPDKSGLPSDRFSAERTGGSVSTLTIQRTQQEDSAVYLCASRSNGVRDTQYFGPGTRLTVL.

In DNA, the CDR3 is TGTGCCAGCAGCTTAGGGGACAGGGGATCAAATGAGCAGTTCTTC. It yields the protein CASSLGDRGSNEQFF. This sequence joins TRBV7-4 and TRBJ2-1; 10 nucleotides line up with TRBD1. Germline V gives CDR1 SGHVT, CDR2 SQSDAQ. The length of the CDR3 is 15 residues. Trimming took 1 base from V and 7 from J; bases not matched to a gene: 4.

The chain carries TRBV28 and TRBJ1-2; 7 bases align to TRBD1. The CDR3 is made up of 15 amino acids. V trimming: 6 bases; J trimming: 3 bases; junction bases outside the gene matches: 10. Germline V gene lookup returns CDR1 MDHEN and CDR2 SYDVKM. CDR3 sequence reads: CASRPLGRGDYGYTF. DNA for the CDR3: TGTGCCAGCAGACCTCTGGGCAGGGGGGACTATGGCTACACCTTC.

This clonotype was picked up many times. The chain carries TRBV7-8 and TRBJ1-5; a possible D gene is TRBD1 (6 bases). There are 15 residues in the CDR3. Trimming took 2 bases from V and 4 from J, leaving 12 bases between them. Germline V gene sequence: CDR1 SGHVS, CDR2 FQNEAQ. The CDR3 bases are TGTGCCAGCAGCTTAAGGGGGGCACCGAATCAGCCCCAGCATTTT. The encoded protein is CASSLRGAPNQPQHF.

This clonotype was observed many times. This chain uses TRBV7-9 with TRBJ1-6; D perhaps matches TRBD1 (5 bases). The CDR3 length is 17 residues. Trimming pared 5 bases from V and 6 bases from J, leaving 20 bases between. From germline, CDR1 is SEHNR and CDR2 FQNEAQ (reference sequence). The CDR3 loop reads CASSLRDSRIGNSPLHF. The CDR3 nucleotides read TGTGCCAGCAGCCTCCGGGACTCAAGGATTGGTAATTCACCCCTCCACTTT.

This clonotype is a singleton in its sample. V usage is TRBV15 and J usage is TRBJ1-2, with 8 bases fitting TRBD1. The CDR3 length is 15 residues. The V gene's germline CDR1 is LNHNV and CDR2 YYDKDF (reference sequence). Trimming at V came to 0 bases and at J to 5 bases, leaving 5 bases not matched to a gene. In DNA, the CDR3 is TGTGCCACCAGCAGAGAGGCAGGGGGCCGGTATGGCTACACCTTC. Translation gives CATSREAGGRYGYTF. The full variable domain, completed using reference TRBV15 and TRBJ1-2, is DAMVIQNPRYQVTQFGKPVTLSCSQTLNHNVMYWYQQKSSQAPKLLFHYYDKDFNNEADTPDNFQSRRPNTSFCFLDIRSPGLGDTAMYLCATSREAGGRYGYTFGSGTRLTVV.

Details on this clonotype: At one boundary the junction diverges from the germline segment, which might be a read error. The CDR3 coding sequence is TGCGCCAGCAGCTTGGCGGGGGGATCCCCGGAGACCCAGTACTTC. Translated, it gives CASSLAGGSPETQYF. The V and J genes are TRBV13 and TRBJ2-5; 8 bases are shared with TRBD2. This CDR3 spans 15 amino acids. From germline, CDR1 is PRHDT and CDR2 FYEKMQ (reference sequence).

This clonotype has a count of ten or more. The chain links TRBV7-8 to TRBJ1-5; 8 bases agree with TRBD1. Trimming removed 0 bases from V and 4 bases from J; junction bases left unmatched: 11. This CDR3 has 18 residues. CDR1 is SGHVS and CDR2 is FQNEAQ in the germline V gene. The CDR3 loop reads CASSLAVLGQGRNQPQHF. The DNA of the CDR3 is TGTGCCAGCAGCTTAGCGGTTCTAGGACAGGGAAGGAATCAGCCCCAGCATTTT.

This clonotype was observed once. A much larger clone sits a single nucleotide away, making a read error possible. The chain links TRBV7-6 to TRBJ2-1; 7 nucleotides align to TRBD1. Germline V gene data show CDR1 as SGHVS and CDR2 as FNYEAQ. The CDR3 has 16 residues. The CDR3 bases are TGTGCCAGCAGCTTTGGGACAGCCAGCTCCTACAATGGGCAGTTCTTC. Residues: CASSFGTASSYNGQFF.

The J gene is TRBJ1-1, the V gene TRBV10-3, with 7 bases matching TRBD1. The CDR3 is 13 residues long. V was pared by 11 bases and J by 5 bases, with 11 bases of the junction left unmatched. Looked up from germline, CDR1 is ENHRY and CDR2 is SYGVKD. DNA for the CDR3: TGTGCCGCCGCTCGACAGGGTGAGACTGAAGCTTTCTTT. It codes for CAAARQGETEAFF.

This rearrangement joins TRBV4-1 to TRBJ2-7, with D unresolved. V gave up 4 bases and J gave up 0 bases, with 7 bases separating them. The V gene's germline CDR1 is MGHRA and CDR2 YSYEKL. This CDR3 has 13 amino acids. CDR3 DNA sequence: TGCGCCAGCAGCCCATCCCCCTCCTACGAGCAGTACTTC. Translation gives CASSPSPSYEQYF.

This clonotype was counted a few times. This chain links TRBV7-9 with TRBJ1-1; D is possibly TRBD1 (5 bases). V shed 7 bases and J shed 4 bases, with 16 bases lying between them. In germline, CDR1 is SEHNR, CDR2 FQNEAQ (reference sequence). The length of the CDR3 is 14 residues. CDR3 region: CASTSRRDSTEAFF. CDR3 DNA: TGTGCCAGCACCTCAAGGAGGGACTCCACTGAAGCTTTCTTT.

The V and J genes are TRBV7-6 and TRBJ2-1; 7 bases agree with TRBD2. Germline V gene data show CDR1 as SGHVS and CDR2 as FNYEAQ. This CDR3 is built from 16 residues. With V trimmed by 1 base and J by 2 bases, 5 bases remained unmatched. CDR3 bases: TGTGCCAGCAGCTTAGGGGGGGGATGGGCCTACAATGAGCAGTTCTTC. Translating gives CASSLGGGWAYNEQFF.

In its sample, this clonotype was seen once. The chain uses TRBV19 and TRBJ1-2; D is unresolved. Trimming removed 3 bases from V and 0 bases from J, with 11 bases in between. Germline CDR1 reads LNHDA; CDR2 reads SQIVND (reference sequence). CDR3 size: 15 residues. CDR3 residues: CASSMVGISNYGYTF. CDR3 nucleotides: TGTGCCAGTAGTATGGTAGGGATCTCTAACTATGGCTACACCTTC.

This clonotype was seen repeatedly, ten times or more. The chain combines TRBV7-9 with TRBJ2-7; TRBD1 matches 10 bases. The ends lost 4 bases at V and 6 bases at J; junction bases unmatched: 6. The CDR3 is made up of 14 amino acids. Germline V gives CDR1 SEHNR, CDR2 FQNEAQ (reference sequence). The CDR3 DNA reads TGTGCCAGCAGCTCGACAGGGGGCTTGAGCGAGCAGTACTTC. It yields the protein CASSSTGGLSEQYF.

This chain uses TRBV10-3 with TRBJ2-3; 9 bases line up with TRBD1. Losses at the gene ends were 6 bases for V and 2 bases for J; bases not matched to a gene: 15. This CDR3 contains 18 residues. Germline V CDR1 and CDR2: ENHRY, SYGVKD. The CDR3 loop is CAISRSRDRVQDTDTQYF. The CDR3 DNA follows: TGTGCCATCAGCCGGTCCCGGGACAGGGTTCAAGACACAGATACGCAGTATTTT.

This clonotype was seen only a few times. The V gene is TRBV10-3, the J gene TRBJ2-6; 7 bases fit TRBD1. Germline assignment: CDR1 ENHRY and CDR2 SYGVKD. Trimming took 4 bases from V and 0 from J; bases not matched to a gene: 12. This CDR3 spans 19 amino acids. The CDR3 nucleotides are TGTGCCATCAGTGGCTACGGGACAGTCAATCGCTCTGGGGCCAACGTCCTGACTTTC. Protein: CAISGYGTVNRSGANVLTF.

This clonotype was found a few times. The chain carries TRBV7-9 and TRBJ1-1; D may be TRBD1 (6 bases). Trimming took off 8 bases at V and 0 bases at J, with 13 bases between the two ends. The CDR3 length is 14 residues. The V gene's germline CDR1 is SEHNR and CDR2 FQNEAQ (reference sequence). The CDR3 sequence is CASQRGTVNTEAFF. The DNA of the CDR3 is TGTGCCAGCCAAAGGGGGACGGTGAACACTGAAGCTTTCTTT.

The chain combines TRBV6-6 with TRBJ1-1; no definite D call. The CDR3 is 11 residues long. Germline loops: CDR1 MNHNY, CDR2 SVGAGI (reference sequence). V lost 11 bases and J 10 bases, leaving 17 bases between the germline ends. The DNA of the CDR3 is TGTGCCGTAATTAAGGCGGCCCCAGCTTTCTTT. Its protein is CAVIKAAPAFF.

The chain recombines TRBV11-2 with TRBJ2-5, with 12 bases matching TRBD2. Trimming took 5 bases from V and 3 from J; bases not matched to a gene: 7. This CDR3 has 16 residues. Looked up from germline, CDR1 is SGHAT and CDR2 is FQNNGV. CDR3 nucleotides: TGTGCCAGCAGCCTTTGGACTAGCGGGGCCGAAGAGACCCAGTACTTC. The encoded protein is CASSLWTSGAEETQYF.

On this clonotype itself: A much larger clone differs by one base, so this may be a read error. The J gene is TRBJ2-7, the V gene TRBV7-2; 15 bases line up with TRBD2. J was trimmed by 5 bases and V by 2 bases; bases with no gene match: 7. Per the germline V gene, CDR1 is SGHTA and CDR2 is FQGNSA. The CDR3 runs to 17 residues. Here the CDR3 reads CASSLTSGLAGGDEQYF. CDR3 nucleotide sequence: TGTGCCAGCAGCTTAACCTCGGGACTAGCGGGGGGCGACGAGCAGTACTTC.